A selection of T cell receptor beta chains follows, all from one sample in a study of identical twins. TCRdb called the 5' RACE reads again in MiXCR, with one record for every CDR3 protein. This table holds just over 500,000 distinct CDR3 sequences, 20% to 25% found once. This sample also appeared in a second study, on T cells expressing NK-cell markers.

Sequenced material: CD4+ T cells sorted from blood. These receptors were obtained from a woman under 30 in good health. Each CDR3 is given with its conserved first and last residue. The D gene is left open where the match is weak. Clone size, where shown, is once, few, many, or a class for clones that have expanded.

j_call: TRBJ2-5
clone_size: .
cdr3_length: 16
v_call: TRBV7-6
d_call: .
cdr3_aa: CASSFPTRGPQETQYF
cdr3_nt: TGTGCCAGCAGCTTCCCGACGCGGGGCCCTCAAGAGACCCAGTACTTC

j_call: TRBJ2-7
clone_size: few
cdr3_length: 13
v_call: TRBV2
d_call: .
cdr3_aa: CASSGFKTHEQYF
cdr3_nt: TGTGCCAGCAGTGGCTTTAAAACCCACGAGCAGTACTTC

j_call: TRBJ1-4
clone_size: .
cdr3_length: 16
v_call: TRBV4-2
d_call: TRBD1
cdr3_aa: CASSQGSGTGAEKLFF
cdr3_nt: TGTGCCAGCAGCCAGGGCTCCGGGACAGGGGCGGAAAAACTGTTTTTT

j_call: TRBJ2-3
clone_size: .
cdr3_length: 12
v_call: TRBV9
d_call: .
cdr3_aa: CASSVRRGTQYF
cdr3_nt: TGTGCCAGCAGCGTCCGCAGGGGCACGCAGTATTTT

j_call: TRBJ2-3
clone_size: few
cdr3_length: 14
v_call: TRBV7-2
d_call: .
cdr3_aa: CASSLRLPEDTQYF
cdr3_nt: TGTGCCAGCAGCTTACGACTCCCCGAGGATACGCAGTATTTT

j_call: TRBJ2-5
clone_size: few
cdr3_length: 18
v_call: TRBV4-2
d_call: .
cdr3_aa: CASSQDWAGGAGEETQYF
cdr3_nt: TGTGCCAGCAGCCAAGATTGGGCAGGGGGCGCGGGAGAAGAGACCCAGTACTTC

j_call: TRBJ2-2
clone_size: few
cdr3_length: 16
v_call: TRBV20-1
d_call: TRBD1
cdr3_aa: CSARVGGTGFFGELFF
cdr3_nt: TGCAGTGCTAGAGTTGGGGGGACAGGGTTTTTCGGGGAGCTGTTTTTT

j_call: TRBJ2-5
clone_size: .
cdr3_length: 12
v_call: TRBV20-1
d_call: .
cdr3_aa: CSARGGKETQYF
cdr3_nt: TGCAGTGCTAGAGGCGGCAAAGAGACCCAGTACTTC

j_call: TRBJ2-3
clone_size: few
cdr3_length: 16
v_call: TRBV7-8
d_call: .
cdr3_aa: CASSWGAGTSTDTQYF
cdr3_nt: TGTGCCAGCAGCTGGGGAGCGGGTACTAGCACAGATACGCAGTATTTT

j_call: TRBJ1-2
clone_size: few
cdr3_length: 13
v_call: TRBV29-1
d_call: .
cdr3_aa: CSVEEGRGYGYTF
cdr3_nt: TGCAGCGTTGAGGAGGGAAGAGGGTATGGCTACACCTTC

j_call: TRBJ1-4
clone_size: few
cdr3_length: 13
v_call: TRBV6-5
d_call: .
cdr3_aa: CASSYLQGGKLFF
cdr3_nt: TGTGCCAGCAGTTATTTACAGGGTGGAAAACTGTTTTTT

j_call: TRBJ2-1
clone_size: few
cdr3_length: 18
v_call: TRBV6-5
d_call: .
cdr3_aa: CASSYSIRGRGPHNEQFF
cdr3_nt: TGTGCCAGCAGTTACTCGATACGGGGGCGAGGTCCACACAATGAGCAGTTCTTC

j_call: TRBJ2-7
clone_size: .
cdr3_length: 11
v_call: TRBV5-6
d_call: TRBD2
cdr3_aa: CASSGGGEQYF
cdr3_nt: TGTGCCAGCAGCGGCGGGGGGGAGCAGTACTTC

j_call: TRBJ2-1
clone_size: few
cdr3_length: 18
v_call: TRBV12-3/TRBV12-4
d_call: TRBD2
cdr3_aa: CASSSPGVSGSSYNEQFF
cdr3_nt: TGTGCCAGCAGTTCCCCCGGGGTGAGCGGGAGCTCCTACAATGAGCAGTTCTTC

j_call: TRBJ2-2
clone_size: few
cdr3_length: 15
v_call: TRBV9
d_call: TRBD1
cdr3_aa: CASRKTGDGTGELFF
cdr3_nt: TGTGCCAGCAGGAAGACAGGGGACGGCACCGGGGAGCTGTTTTTT

j_call: TRBJ2-5
clone_size: many
cdr3_length: 13
v_call: TRBV12-3/TRBV12-4
d_call: .
cdr3_aa: CASSLAEQETQYF
cdr3_nt: TGTGCCAGCAGTTTGGCAGAGCAAGAGACCCAGTACTTC

j_call: TRBJ1-2
clone_size: few
cdr3_length: 13
v_call: TRBV5-1
d_call: .
cdr3_aa: CASATAGGNGYTF
cdr3_nt: TGCGCCAGCGCCACGGCGGGGGGCAATGGCTACACCTTC

j_call: TRBJ2-3
clone_size: .
cdr3_length: 14
v_call: TRBV11-2
d_call: .
cdr3_aa: CASSLAPGLDTQYF
cdr3_nt: TGTGCCAGCAGCTTAGCGCCGGGACTAGATACGCAGTATTTT

j_call: TRBJ1-5
clone_size: .
cdr3_length: 14
v_call: TRBV12-3/TRBV12-4
d_call: .
cdr3_aa: CASSLGSPSQPQHF
cdr3_nt: TGTGCCAGCAGTTTGGGTTCCCCCAGTCAGCCCCAGCATTTT

j_call: TRBJ2-5
clone_size: many
cdr3_length: 15
v_call: TRBV6-2/TRBV6-3
d_call: TRBD2
cdr3_aa: CASSPPGGRRETQYF
cdr3_nt: TGTGCCAGCAGTCCCCCGGGCGGGAGACGAGAGACCCAGTACTTC

j_call: TRBJ2-7
clone_size: .
cdr3_length: 16
v_call: TRBV10-2
d_call: TRBD1
cdr3_aa: CASRSPGTGKNYEQYF
cdr3_nt: TGCGCCAGCAGATCCCCCGGGACAGGGAAAAATTACGAGCAGTACTTC

j_call: TRBJ2-7
clone_size: .
cdr3_length: 16
v_call: TRBV9
d_call: TRBD1
cdr3_aa: CASSGNRDSSSYEQYF
cdr3_nt: TGTGCCAGCAGCGGAAACCGGGACAGCAGCTCCTACGAGCAGTACTTC

j_call: TRBJ2-2
clone_size: few
cdr3_length: 13
v_call: TRBV6-6
d_call: TRBD1
cdr3_aa: CASIGRGTGELFF
cdr3_nt: TGTGCCAGCATAGGCAGGGGGACCGGGGAGCTGTTTTTT

j_call: TRBJ1-1
clone_size: many
cdr3_length: 14
v_call: TRBV5-1
d_call: .
cdr3_aa: CASSLSMGNTEAFF
cdr3_nt: TGCGCCAGCAGCCTGAGTATGGGGAACACTGAAGCTTTCTTT

j_call: TRBJ1-3
clone_size: many
cdr3_length: 13
v_call: TRBV12-3/TRBV12-4
d_call: .
cdr3_aa: CASSSRDRNTIYF
cdr3_nt: TGTGCCAGCAGTTCCCGGGACCGAAACACCATATATTTT

j_call: TRBJ2-3
clone_size: .
cdr3_length: 11
v_call: TRBV24-1
d_call: .
cdr3_aa: CAQTGTDTQYF
cdr3_nt: TGTGCACAAACGGGCACAGATACGCAGTATTTT

j_call: TRBJ1-1
clone_size: .
cdr3_length: 15
v_call: TRBV10-1
d_call: .
cdr3_aa: CASSEQVGFGTEAFF
cdr3_nt: TGCGCCAGCAGTGAACAGGTGGGGTTTGGCACTGAAGCTTTCTTT